The 5 T cell receptor beta chains in this list originate from one sample, sequenced in a study of blood T cell repertoires in COVID-19. Libraries were prepared by immunoSEQ multiplex PCR; TCRdb keeps only in-frame clonotypes and omits some of them. The top ten hold roughly 9.6% of the sample, which has tens of thousands of clones, roughly 70% seen once. The sequenced sample consisted of peripheral blood. These receptors all stem from an older woman with acute or convalescent COVID-19.

The V gene is TRBV2, the J gene TRBJ2-5; 9 bases map to TRBD2. This CDR3 contains 15 residues. In germline, CDR1 is SNHLY, CDR2 FYNNEI. The J segment lost 4 bases and the V segment lost 1 base, leaving 4 bases of the junction unmatched. DNA of the CDR3: TGTGCCAGCAGTGAAGTCGGTAGCGGGGGAGAGACCCAGTACTTC. Amino acids: CASSEVGSGGETQYF.

This clone came up a few times. The V and J genes are TRBV5-4 and TRBJ2-7; tentative D call: TRBD1 (6 bases). This CDR3 is 12 amino acids long. The germline gives CDR1 SGHNT, CDR2 YYREEE (reference sequence). Trimming cost V 2 bases and J 4 bases, with 7 bases left between them. The CDR3 here is CASSFTGYEQYF. DNA for the CDR3: TGTGCCAGCAGCTTTACAGGGTACGAGCAGTACTTC.

The chain carries TRBV14 and TRBJ2-7, with TRBD1 matching over 9 bases. The CDR3 runs 14 residues. After removal of 1 base from V and 2 bases from J, the junction contained 0 bases not matched to a gene. Germline V CDR1 and CDR2: SGHDN, FVKESK. The CDR3 sequence is CASSQGQGAYEQYF. The CDR3 DNA is TGTGCCAGCAGCCAAGGACAGGGGGCCTACGAGCAGTACTTC.

The chain combines TRBV2 with TRBJ1-4; D unclear. The ends were cut back, 6 bases at V and 5 bases at J, with 4 bases in the middle. Germline CDR1 is SNHLY and CDR2 is FYNNEI. CDR3 length equals 11 residues. The CDR3 nucleotides read TGTGCCAGCAGACTAAATGAAAAACTGTTTTTT. This codes for CASRLNEKLFF.

Points on this clone: An end of the junction differs from the germline gene, which may be a read error. The V call is TRBV9, the J call TRBJ1-3; a possible D gene is TRBD1 (6 bases). Germline lookup yields CDR1 SGDLS and CDR2 YYNGEE. CDR3 length: 15 amino acids. The CDR3 DNA follows: TGTGCCAGCAGCGTTAGCCCAGGGGTTGGAAACATCATATATTTT. It codes for CASSVSPGVGNIIYF. The variable domain in full, completed from reference TRBV9 and TRBJ1-3, reads DSGVTQTPKHLITATGQRVTLRCSPRSGDLSVYWYQQSLDQGLQFLIQYYNGEERAKGNILERFSAQQFPDLHSELNLSSLELGDSALYFCASSVSPGVGNIIYFGEGSWLTVV.